The 32 T cell receptor beta chains given below trace back to one sample, sequenced in a study of blood T cell repertoires in COVID-19. Method: immunoSEQ multiplex PCR; TCRdb's copy keeps in-frame clones and lacks some. The sample records approximately 280,000 clones, approximately 91% being singletons. Sequencing was performed on peripheral blood. These receptors came from a middle-aged man with acute or convalescent COVID-19.

This clone was found once. The gene calls are TRBV6-5 and TRBJ1-1; weak D call: TRBD1 (6 bases). Between the trimmed V and J ends, which lost 4 bases and 0 bases, there was a span of 12 bases. The CDR3 length is 15 residues. Germline V gene sequence: CDR1 MNHEY, CDR2 SVGAGI. The CDR3 region has the DNA TGTGCCAGCAGTTCAGGGGTAATAATGAACACTGAAGCTTTCTTT. Amino acid sequence: CASSSGVIMNTEAFF.

The rearrangement uses TRBV19 and TRBJ2-1; D perhaps matches TRBD2 (6 bases). Germline lookup yields CDR1 LNHDA and CDR2 SQIVND (reference sequence). The CDR3 has 15 residues. V lost 1 base and J lost 2, with 9 bases in between. The CDR3 spells CASSIGGTPYNEQFF. CDR3 bases: TGTGCCAGTAGTATAGGAGGGACTCCCTACAATGAGCAGTTCTTC.

The chain recombines TRBV30 with TRBJ1-5; 10 bases match TRBD1. The germline CDR1 and CDR2 sequences are GTSNPN and SVGIG (reference sequence). This CDR3 spans 13 amino acids. The trim removed 3 bases at V and 4 bases at J, leaving 0 bases unmatched. Here the CDR3 DNA reads TGTGCCTGGAGGGGACAGGGGAATCAGCCCCAGCATTTT. Translated: CAWRGQGNQPQHF. Looking up the rest from reference TRBV30 and TRBJ1-5 gives the full variable domain: SQTIHQWPATLVQPVGSPLSLECTVEGTSNPNLYWYRQAAGRGLQLLFYSVGIGQISSEVPQNLSASRPQDRQFILSSKKLLLSDSGFYLCAWRGQGNQPQHFGDGTRLSIL.

J is TRBJ1-2 and V is TRBV13; possibly TRBD1 for D (5 bases). This CDR3 region has 17 residues. Germline values: CDR1 PRHDT, CDR2 FYEKMQ (reference sequence). V was clipped by 2 bases and J by 8 bases, with 24 bases between them. CDR3 DNA sequence: TGTGCCAGCAGCTTAAGCATGGGGACGACCTCGGCGGGGGGCTACACCTTC. Amino acid sequence: CASSLSMGTTSAGGYTF.

The rearrangement links TRBV10-3 to TRBJ1-2; TRBD1 might be the D (6 bases). CDR1 is ENHRY and CDR2 is SYGVKD in the germline V gene. The CDR3 consists of 14 residues. The germline V and J ends were trimmed by 0 bases and 8 bases, with 13 bases remaining between them. CDR3 bases: TGTGCCATCAGTGAGTCGGGACATAAGACCGGCTACACCTTC. Protein sequence: CAISESGHKTGYTF.

The genes are TRBV10-1 and TRBJ2-1; TRBD2 matches at 12 bases. V gave up 3 bases and J gave up 2 bases; unmatched junction bases: 8. The CDR3 is made up of 18 amino acids. Germline V lookup: CDR1 WNHNN, CDR2 SYGVQD (reference sequence). CDR3 loop: CASSDRPSGGATYNEQFF. As DNA, the CDR3 is TGCGCCAGCAGTGACCGTCCTAGCGGGGGGGCCACCTACAATGAGCAGTTCTTC.

The genes are TRBV6-6 and TRBJ2-2, with D tentatively TRBD1 (6 bases). Germline V CDR1 and CDR2: MNHNY, SVGAGI (reference sequence). The CDR3 extends over 14 amino acids. The V gene lost 6 bases and the J gene lost 0 bases, with 8 bases spanning the gap. Here the CDR3 reads CASRGQANTGELFF. The DNA for the CDR3 is TGTGCCAGCAGGGGACAAGCGAACACCGGGGAGCTGTTTTTT.

The chain carries TRBV6-2 or TRBV6-3 and TRBJ1-4, with 7 bases that match TRBD1. The CDR3 has 15 residues. Germline V gene sequence: CDR1 MNHEY, CDR2 SVGEGT. V shed 6 bases and J 3 bases; nucleotides not matched to a gene: 7. This chain's CDR3 is CASSPDRVANEKLFF. The DNA for the CDR3 is TGTGCCAGCAGCCCCGACAGGGTAGCTAATGAAAAACTGTTTTTT.

The J gene is TRBJ2-7, the V gene TRBV3-1 (or the pseudogene TRBV3-2), with D possibly being TRBD2 (5 bases). Germline V gives CDR1 LGHDT, CDR2 YNNKEL (reference sequence). The germline V and J ends were trimmed by 1 base and 6 bases, with 13 bases remaining between them. There are 14 residues in the CDR3. The CDR3 DNA sequence: TGTGCCAGCAGCCAAGTGGCCGCGGGTCGCGAGCAGTACTTC. It specifies CASSQVAAGREQYF.

This chain links TRBV7-9 with TRBJ1-1; the D is unclear. The CDR3 is 14 residues long. Trimming cost V 1 base and J 11 bases, with 17 bases left between them. The germline V gene encodes CDR1 SEHNR and CDR2 FQNEAQ (reference sequence). In nucleotides, the CDR3 is TGTGCCAGCAGCTTAGGGCACAGTTTAAAGGCGGCTTTCTTT. Protein: CASSLGHSLKAAFF.

J is TRBJ2-1 and V is TRBV3-1 (or the pseudogene TRBV3-2); 9 nucleotides align to TRBD1. V lost 6 bases and J lost 9; bases outside the gene matches: 12. Per germline, CDR1 LGHDT and CDR2 YNNKEL (reference sequence). The CDR3 totals 15 residues. In DNA form, the CDR3 reads TGTGCCAGCAGTCCGCCGGGACAGGGTTACGGTGAGCAGTTCTTC. Amino acids: CASSPPGQGYGEQFF.

The chain employs TRBV5-1 and TRBJ2-5; 8 bases agree with TRBD1. The germline V gene encodes CDR1 SGHRS and CDR2 YFSETQ. There are 15 residues in the CDR3. J gave up 0 bases and V 0 bases, and 1 base lay outside the gene matches. CDR3 DNA sequence: TGCGCCAGCAGCTTGGGACAGGGGAACCAAGAGACCCAGTACTTC. This sequence encodes CASSLGQGNQETQYF.

The rearrangement links TRBV6-5 to TRBJ1-2; D might be TRBD1 (6 bases). V lost 5 bases to trimming and J lost 0 bases, with 13 bases between them. CDR3 length: 15 amino acids. Germline V lookup: CDR1 MNHEY, CDR2 SVGAGI. This CDR3 is CASSKNRAPNYGYTF. The CDR3 DNA reads TGTGCCAGCAGTAAAAACAGGGCACCTAACTATGGCTACACCTTC.

The gene calls are TRBV11-3 and TRBJ2-3, with 7 bases aligning to TRBD2. CDR1 and CDR2 from the germline V gene are SGHNT and YENEEA. The CDR3 consists of 17 residues. J lost 2 bases, V lost 5 bases, and 13 bases had no gene match. The chain's CDR3 is CASSPQGGAGVTDTQYF. The CDR3 DNA reads as TGTGCCAGCAGCCCCCAAGGAGGGGCGGGGGTCACAGATACGCAGTATTTT. Full variable domain (outside the CDR3, taken from reference TRBV11-3 and TRBJ2-3): EAGVVQSPRYKIIEKKQPVAFWCNPISGHNTLYWYLQNLGQGPELLIRYENEEAVDDSQLPKDRFSAERLKGVDSTLKIQPAELGDSAVYLCASSPQGGAGVTDTQYFGPGTRLTVL.

The chain joins TRBV6-5 to TRBJ2-2, with D possibly being TRBD1 (6 bases). The CDR3 runs to 14 residues. Trimming took 4 bases from V and 3 from J, leaving 9 bases between them. Germline V gene data show CDR1 as MNHEY and CDR2 as SVGAGI. CDR3 amino acids: CASSWGQDTGELFF. In DNA, the CDR3 is TGTGCCAGCAGTTGGGGACAAGACACCGGGGAGCTGTTTTTT.

The V gene is TRBV9, the J gene TRBJ1-3; D may be TRBD1 (5 bases). The CDR3 loop spans 14 amino acids. V lost 2 bases to trimming and J lost 2 bases, with 8 bases between them. Germline V gene data show CDR1 as SGDLS and CDR2 as YYNGEE. The CDR3 sequence: CASSVGGAGNTIYF. The CDR3 DNA follows: TGTGCCAGCAGCGTCGGGGGAGCTGGAAACACCATATATTTT.

The rearrangement joins TRBV5-4 to TRBJ2-2; TRBD1 matches at 7 bases. Germline V CDR1 and CDR2: SGHNT, YYREEE (reference sequence). CDR3 length: 15 amino acids. V was clipped by 1 base and J by 3 bases; unmatched bases: 3. CDR3: CASSLSQGHTGELFF. DNA of the CDR3: TGTGCCAGCAGCTTGTCACAGGGGCACACCGGGGAGCTGTTTTTT.

J is TRBJ2-7 and V is TRBV7-8, with D possibly being TRBD1 (5 bases). This CDR3 comprises 15 residues. Germline CDR1 SGHVS, CDR2 FQNEAQ. V was shortened by 7 bases and J by 2 bases, with 18 bases between the two germline ends. The CDR3 DNA reads TGTGCCAGCACCTACCGGGCAGGGCGCACCTACGAGCAGTACTTC. It encodes CASTYRAGRTYEQYF. The variable domain in full, completed from reference TRBV7-8 and TRBJ2-7, reads GAGVSQSPRYKVAKRGQDVALRCDPISGHVSLFWYQQALGQGPEFLTYFQNEAQLDKSGLPSDRFFAERPEGSVSTLKIQRTQQEDSAVYLCASTYRAGRTYEQYFGPGTRLTVT.

The chain recombines TRBV18 with TRBJ1-1; 11 bases are shared with TRBD1. The CDR3 totals 16 residues. V trimming: 3 bases; J trimming: 0 bases; junction bases outside the gene matches: 3. CDR1 and CDR2 (germline): KGHSH, LQKENI. The CDR3 spells CASSPVDRGLNTEAFF. As DNA, the CDR3 is TGTGCCAGCTCACCCGTGGACAGGGGGCTGAACACTGAAGCTTTCTTT.

The rearrangement links TRBV30 to TRBJ1-6, with 10 bases aligning to TRBD1. V shed 5 bases, J shed 9 bases, and the junction held 4 bases outside the gene matches. Germline V gives CDR1 GTSNPN, CDR2 SVGIG (reference sequence). The CDR3 runs 13 residues. The DNA for the CDR3 is TGTGCCTGGGCGGGACAGGGGCTTTCACCCCTCCACTTT. Protein product: CAWAGQGLSPLHF.

V usage is TRBV6-5 and J usage is TRBJ1-1; TRBD1 matches at 7 bases. Unmatched junction bases numbered 11, after V lost 7 bases and J lost 6 bases. Germline assignment: CDR1 MNHEY and CDR2 SVGAGI. The CDR3 contains 14 residues. The CDR3 DNA is TGTGCCAGCAAGCCTACAGGGGTGAATGCTGAAGCTTTCTTT. Protein: CASKPTGVNAEAFF.

This CDR3 reads CASSFRGGQPQHF. Here the CDR3 DNA reads TGTGCCAGCAGTTTCCGGGGAGGGCAGCCCCAGCATTTT. V and J are TRBV12-3 or TRBV12-4 and TRBJ1-5; D gene unclear. The CDR3 covers 13 residues. V was pared by 3 bases and J by 7 bases, with 10 bases between.

This chain joins TRBV13 and TRBJ2-7; D possibly corresponds to TRBD1 (5 bases). Germline lookup yields CDR1 PRHDT and CDR2 FYEKMQ (reference sequence). The CDR3 totals 17 residues. V was trimmed by 0 bases and J by 7 bases, leaving 22 bases between them. In DNA, the CDR3 is TGTGCCAGCAGCTTAGGCCGTGGGGCAGGCTCGGCGCTGGAGCAGTACTTC. Encoded protein: CASSLGRGAGSALEQYF.

The V and J genes are TRBV7-9 and TRBJ1-1; 8 nucleotides align to TRBD1. V dropped 5 bases and J dropped 0; count of bases not matched to a gene: 8. The CDR3 sequence is 16 residues long. The germline gives CDR1 SEHNR, CDR2 FQNEAQ (reference sequence). CDR3 bases: TGTGCCAGCAGCCCGGACAGGGATTACTTGAACACTGAAGCTTTCTTT. It codes for CASSPDRDYLNTEAFF.

This chain joins TRBV6-5 and TRBJ1-1, with D hard to call. Germline assignment: CDR1 MNHEY and CDR2 SVGAGI. V was shortened by 8 bases and J by 5 bases, with 15 bases between the two germline ends. The CDR3 is 13 residues long. DNA of the CDR3: TGTGCCAGCGCCAGCCCCGGGTGGACTGAAGCTTTCTTT. It codes for CASASPGWTEAFF.

Comments on this clone: One junction end does not reproduce the germline sequence, and a read error may be involved. This chain links TRBV9 with TRBJ2-1, with 9 bases lining up with TRBD2. This CDR3 contains 16 residues. Germline V gene lookup returns CDR1 SGDLS and CDR2 YYNGEE. Here the CDR3 reads CASTVGGGGDYNEQFF. The CDR3 DNA reads TGTGCCAGCACCGTAGGGGGCGGGGGGGACTACAATGAGCAGTTCTTC.

V and J are TRBV7-9 and TRBJ1-1; D not resolved. The germline CDR1 and CDR2 sequences are SEHNR and FQNEAQ (reference sequence). CDR3 length equals 14 residues. Trimming stripped 4 bases from V and 2 bases from J, with 11 bases between. This CDR3 reads CASSSLTANTEAFF. CDR3 bases: TGTGCCAGCAGCTCGCTCACAGCAAACACTGAAGCTTTCTTT.

V gene TRBV9 combines with J gene TRBJ2-1; D is ambiguous. CDR3 length equals 12 residues. Germline V gene sequence: CDR1 SGDLS, CDR2 YYNGEE. With 1 base removed from V and 5 bases from J, the gap between germline ends came to 4 bases. The DNA of the CDR3 is TGTGCCAGCAGCGTATCGGACAATGAGCAGTTCTTC. The encoded protein is CASSVSDNEQFF. Looking up the rest from reference TRBV9 and TRBJ2-1 gives the full variable domain: DSGVTQTPKHLITATGQRVTLRCSPRSGDLSVYWYQQSLDQGLQFLIQYYNGEERAKGNILERFSAQQFPDLHSELNLSSLELGDSALYFCASSVSDNEQFFGPGTRLTVL.

This clone was recorded only once. This rearrangement joins TRBV5-1 to TRBJ1-4, with TRBD1 as a possible D gene (5 bases). Trimming removed 6 bases at V and 4 bases at J, with 16 bases between. Germline CDR1 SGHRS, CDR2 YFSETQ. The CDR3 is made up of 15 amino acids. The CDR3 DNA is TGCGCCAGCAAAGGTTCAGCAGGGATTAATGAAAAACTGTTTTTT. It specifies CASKGSAGINEKLFF.

This clone showed up just once. V and J are TRBV5-4 and TRBJ1-2; the D gene is possibly TRBD1 (6 bases). Between the trimmed V and J ends, which lost 6 bases and 5 bases, there was a span of 17 bases. The germline V gene has CDR1 SGHNT and CDR2 YYREEE (reference sequence). CDR3 length: 14 amino acids. The CDR3 region is CASTKGGSPYGYTF. The CDR3 coding sequence is TGTGCCAGCACCAAGGGGGGGTCCCCATATGGCTACACCTTC.

The sample holds one count of this clone. This chain uses TRBV10-3 with TRBJ2-3; the match to TRBD1 covers 9 bases. CDR3 length: 17 amino acids. Losses at the gene ends were 3 bases for V and 0 bases for J; bases not matched to a gene: 7. CDR1 ENHRY and CDR2 SYGVKD come from the germline V gene. The CDR3 DNA follows: TGTGCCATCAGTGACCCCCCGGGGACAGGGAGCACAGATACGCAGTATTTT. Its protein is CAISDPPGTGSTDTQYF.

This clone appeared once. This chain joins TRBV18 and TRBJ2-2, with 7 bases fitting TRBD2. This CDR3 region has 12 residues. V dropped 6 bases and J dropped 6; count of bases not matched to a gene: 1. Per the germline V gene, CDR1 is KGHSH and CDR2 is LQKENI. This CDR3 reads CASSSGAGELFF. As DNA, the CDR3 is TGTGCCAGCTCCAGCGGGGCCGGGGAGCTGTTTTTT.